The T cell receptor (beta chain) described here comes from a study of blood T cell repertoires in COVID-19 (dated by TCRdb to 2018 to 2021). Turning to the overall study: Samples from collaborators originated in the United States, Italy and Spain and spanned both the acute and convalescent phases of COVID-19. The prospective study material was composed of cDNA or gDNA derived from T cells, B-cell-depleted T cells, or PBMCs. Deeply sampled blood TCRbeta repertoires from subjects exposed to, actively infected with, or recovered from COVID-19 were included in the dataset. The repertoires were released in a freely available public database meant as a resource for research on the immune response to SARS-CoV-2. The samples were drawn from two sources: the first 160 participants of the ongoing ImmuneRACE study, and 1,254 subjects contributed by 6 global collaborators. A de-identified subject ID, COVID-19 status, age in years and sex were almost always included in the sample metadata. Where available, HLA class I and class II types were taken from metadata supplied by the sample provider and were not determined by assay-based typing.

General findings and caveats noted by the study authors: The quantity of clinical and demographic metadata differed by source and by participant and was supplied without curation.

A remark on this clone: Which antigen it targets is not known. One end of the junction is discordant with germline, which a read error may explain.

TCRbeta CDR3 regions were amplified from genomic DNA using the immunoSEQ Assay, a bias-controlled multiplex PCR. The study's processing was this. Within the assay, amplification of reference gene primers was used to estimate how many nucleated cells each sample contained. To quantify the absolute abundance of each unique TCRbeta CDR3 rearrangement, sequence reads were collapsed and filtered. For each sample, productive Simpson clonality was calculated as the square root of Simpson's diversity index over productive rearrangements. Entries here come from immuneACCESS through TCRdb and include only in-frame sequences with V and J called. Some clones fail to appear in such tables; in the studies checked, an unresolved V gene covers under half of the shortfall, and the cause of the remainder is unknown. V and J calls plus clone size are reproduced from that table; the DNA served to infer D and trimming. The sample data list fewer than 45,000 clones, and around 81% of these were observed just once. The ten largest account for approximately 37% of the sample.

There are 13 amino acids in the CDR3, from cysteine to phenylalanine inclusive. CDR3 DNA only is kept here, 39 bases in frame from base 1. CDR1 and CDR2, per the germline V gene, are MNHEY and SVGEGT. The collaborating institutions used their own protocols to collect whole blood in K2EDTA tubes. For TCRbeta analysis, collaborators shipped samples as frozen whole blood, isolated PBMCs, or DNA extracted from either of those sample types. The source of this sequence is a man aged 35-49 years with active or convalescent COVID-19. Sequenced sample: peripheral blood. The sequence links TRBV6-2 or TRBV6-3 to TRBJ1-6, with the D gene not clear enough to name. The CDR3 is CASSFEYKSPLHF. The DNA sequence reads TGTGCCAGCAGTTTTGAGTATAAATCACCCCTCCACTTT.